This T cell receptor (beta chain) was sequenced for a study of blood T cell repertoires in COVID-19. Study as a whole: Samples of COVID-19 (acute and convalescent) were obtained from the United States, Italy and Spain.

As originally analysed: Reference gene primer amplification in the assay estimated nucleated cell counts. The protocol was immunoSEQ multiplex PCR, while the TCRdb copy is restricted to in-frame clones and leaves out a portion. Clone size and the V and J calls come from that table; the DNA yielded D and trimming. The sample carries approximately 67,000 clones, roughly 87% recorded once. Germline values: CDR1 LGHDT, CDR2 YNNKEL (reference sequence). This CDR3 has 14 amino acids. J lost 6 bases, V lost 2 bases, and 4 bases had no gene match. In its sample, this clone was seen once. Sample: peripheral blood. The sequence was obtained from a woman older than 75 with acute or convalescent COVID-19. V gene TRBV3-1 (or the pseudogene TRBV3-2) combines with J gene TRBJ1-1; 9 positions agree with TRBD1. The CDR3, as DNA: TGTGCCAGCAGCCAACGGGACAGGGTCGCTGAAGCTTTCTTT. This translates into CASSQRDRVAEAFF.